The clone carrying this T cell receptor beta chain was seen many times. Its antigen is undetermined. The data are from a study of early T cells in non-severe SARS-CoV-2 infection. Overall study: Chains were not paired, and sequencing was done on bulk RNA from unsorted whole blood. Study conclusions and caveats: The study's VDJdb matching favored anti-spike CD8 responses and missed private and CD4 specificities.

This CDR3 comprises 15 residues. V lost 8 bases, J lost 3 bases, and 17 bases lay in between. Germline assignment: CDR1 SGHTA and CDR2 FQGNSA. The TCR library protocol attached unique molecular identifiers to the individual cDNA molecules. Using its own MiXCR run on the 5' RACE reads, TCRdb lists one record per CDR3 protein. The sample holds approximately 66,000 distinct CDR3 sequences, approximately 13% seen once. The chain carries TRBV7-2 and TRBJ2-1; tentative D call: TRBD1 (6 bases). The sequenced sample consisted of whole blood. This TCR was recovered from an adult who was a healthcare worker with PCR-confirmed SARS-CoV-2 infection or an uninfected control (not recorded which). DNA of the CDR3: TGTGCCAGCGGGTTTGGGGGCGCCCTCTACAATGAGCAGTTCTTC. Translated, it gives CASGFGGALYNEQFF. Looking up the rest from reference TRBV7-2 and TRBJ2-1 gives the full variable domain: GAGVSQSPSNKVTEKGKDVELRCDPISGHTALYWYRQSLGQGLEFLIYFQGNSAPDKSGLPSDRFSAERTGGSVSTLTIQRTQQEDSAVYLCASGFGGALYNEQFFGPGTRLTVL.